These 27 T cell receptor beta chains were all obtained from the same sample, sequenced in a study of OX40 agonist ivuxolimab in advanced cancers. Repertoires were generated with immunoSEQ multiplex PCR, while TCRdb's copy carries only in-frame clones and drops some. The table shows around 63,000 clones, with roughly 88% occurring only once. The input for sequencing was CD4+ or CD8+ T cells sorted from blood, taken in a trial of the OX40 agonist ivuxolimab. The receptors here all came from an adult with an advanced solid tumor such as melanoma, head and neck, liver or kidney cancer.

The table lists this clone with a count of one. The gene calls are TRBV7-9 and TRBJ2-1, with 9 nucleotides matching TRBD2. The trim removed 5 bases at V and 9 bases at J, leaving 8 bases unmatched. The CDR3 has 14 residues. In germline, CDR1 is SEHNR, CDR2 FQNEAQ (reference sequence). CDR3 nucleotide sequence: TGTGCCAGCAGCCCCCAATTAGCGGGAGTTGAGCAGTTCTTC. This encodes CASSPQLAGVEQFF.

The rearrangement joins TRBV28 to TRBJ2-3; 9 nucleotides agree with TRBD2. The germline gives CDR1 MDHEN, CDR2 SYDVKM. V trimming: 5 bases; J trimming: 0 bases; junction bases outside the gene matches: 3. This CDR3 has 15 residues. The CDR3 DNA sequence: TGTGCCAGCAGTGCGGGAGGGCCTAGCACAGATACGCAGTATTTT. It translates to CASSAGGPSTDTQYF. Full variable domain (remainder filled in from reference TRBV28 and TRBJ2-3): DVKVTQSSRYLVKRTGEKVFLECVQDMDHENMFWYRQDPGLGLRLIYFSYDVKMKEKGDIPEGYSVSREKKERFSLILESASTNQTSMYLCASSAGGPSTDTQYFGPGTRLTVL.

The rearrangement uses TRBV7-2 and TRBJ1-2; D uncertain. This CDR3 is 14 amino acids long. Germline V gene data show CDR1 as SGHTA and CDR2 as FQGNSA. Between the trimmed V and J ends, which lost 4 bases and 1 base, there was a span of 10 bases. CDR3 bases: TGTGCCAGCAGCTCAGTTTCAGTTAACTATGGCTACACCTTC. Translating gives CASSSVSVNYGYTF.

This chain connects TRBV11-3 to TRBJ2-7, with TRBD2 as a possible D gene (5 bases). The V gene lost 7 bases and the J gene lost 2 bases, with 15 bases spanning the gap. The CDR3 runs 14 residues. Per the germline V gene, CDR1 is SGHNT and CDR2 is YENEEA. The CDR3, as DNA: TGTGCCAGCAACGCCAGAGACGGGGCCTACGAGCAGTACTTC. Protein product: CASNARDGAYEQYF.

The CDR3 sequence is CASSRSGGAVNTEAFF. The CDR3 DNA follows: TGCGCCAGCAGCCGCTCAGGAGGGGCGGTGAACACTGAAGCTTTCTTT. V and J are TRBV5-1 and TRBJ1-1; D is perhaps TRBD1 (5 bases). CDR1 and CDR2 (germline): SGHRS, YFSETQ. V was trimmed by 4 bases and J by 0 bases, leaving 16 bases between them. The CDR3 covers 16 residues.

The V call is TRBV21-1, the J call TRBJ2-1; the table assigns TRBD2, which was not confirmed against the DNA. TRBV21-1 is a listed pseudogene. The CDR3 contains 18 residues. The CDR3 DNA follows: TGTGCCAGCAGCAAAGGAGGGGGTAGCGGGAGGACTTACAATGAGCAGTTCTTC. Translation gives CASSKGGGSGRTYNEQFF.

This chain uses TRBV19 with TRBJ2-2; 8 bases match TRBD2. Trimming cost V 4 bases and J 3 bases; bases outside gene matches: 4. The CDR3 covers 15 residues. Germline assignment: CDR1 LNHDA and CDR2 SQIVND (reference sequence). The CDR3 DNA follows: TGTGCCAGTAGTAAACTAGCGGAGTACACCGGGGAGCTGTTTTTT. It is translated as CASSKLAEYTGELFF.

This clone was counted once. V usage is TRBV4-1 and J usage is TRBJ1-1; D gene uncertain. The V and J ends lost 6 bases and 0 bases respectively, with 11 bases between them. The CDR3 consists of 14 residues. Germline CDR1 reads MGHRA; CDR2 reads YSYEKL. The CDR3 reads CASRSQSMNTEAFF. The CDR3, as DNA: TGCGCCAGCAGGTCGCAGAGTATGAACACTGAAGCTTTCTTT.

The chain has TRBV10-3 and TRBJ2-1; 11 bases align to TRBD2. Germline assignment: CDR1 ENHRY and CDR2 SYGVKD. The CDR3 is 14 residues long. V shed 6 bases, J shed 10 bases, and the junction held 8 bases outside the gene matches. The CDR3 region is CAISATSGSREQFF. For the CDR3, the DNA is TGTGCCATCAGCGCTACTAGCGGGAGCAGGGAGCAGTTCTTC.

V is TRBV2 and J is TRBJ2-1, with TRBD1 matching 9 bases. CDR1 is SNHLY, CDR2 FYNNEI, per germline. The CDR3 spans 13 residues. V was clipped by 7 bases and J by 6 bases; unmatched bases: 4. The DNA for the CDR3 is TGTGCCAGCATCCGGGACAGGGCCAATGAGCAGTTCTTC. It yields the protein CASIRDRANEQFF.

CDR3 in amino acids: CASSLDRQYEKLFF. The CDR3, as DNA: TGTGCCAGCAGCTTAGATCGGCAGTATGAAAAACTGTTTTTT. The chain is built from TRBV7-2 and TRBJ1-4; D call uncertain. V was cut by 1 base and J by 6 bases, with 9 bases left in between. Germline V lookup: CDR1 SGHTA, CDR2 FQGNSA. This CDR3 region has 14 residues.

The chain combines TRBV7-9 with TRBJ1-6; maybe TRBD1 (6 bases). The germline gives CDR1 SEHNR, CDR2 FQNEAQ (reference sequence). The V and J ends lost 4 bases and 8 bases respectively, with 12 bases between them. This CDR3 spans 14 amino acids. The CDR3 is CASSSTGAYSPLHF. The CDR3 DNA sequence: TGTGCCAGCAGCTCGACAGGCGCCTATTCACCCCTCCACTTT.

The chain recombines TRBV5-6 with TRBJ2-7, with D possibly being TRBD1 or TRBD2 (5 bases each). Trimming took off 3 bases at V and 7 bases at J, with 26 bases between the two ends. This CDR3 is built from 17 residues. The germline CDR1 and CDR2 sequences are SGHDT and YYEEEE. The DNA of the CDR3 is TGTGCCAGCAGCTCGGGAACCCGGACAAGCCTTACGAAGGAGCAGTACTTC. Translation: CASSSGTRTSLTKEQYF.

This clone has a handful of counts. This chain connects TRBV7-2 to TRBJ1-2, with D perhaps matching TRBD1 (6 bases). CDR1 and CDR2 from the germline V gene are SGHTA and FQGNSA. Trimming shortened V by 6 bases and J by 4 bases, and 15 bases separated the two germline ends. This CDR3 is 14 amino acids long. The CDR3 here is CASSLTRGGYGYTF. CDR3 DNA: TGTGCCAGCAGTTTGACCAGGGGAGGCTATGGCTACACCTTC.

V usage is TRBV5-1 and J usage is TRBJ2-2; 8 bases map to TRBD2. The CDR3 sequence is 17 residues long. J lost 5 bases, V lost 0 bases, and 9 bases had no gene match. CDR1 is SGHRS and CDR2 is YFSETQ in the germline V gene. The CDR3: CASSLAVSGIVTGELFF. The CDR3 DNA follows: TGCGCCAGCAGCTTGGCGGTTAGCGGGATTGTAACCGGGGAGCTGTTTTTT.

The genes are TRBV5-1 and TRBJ1-6; 9 bases agree with TRBD1. The CDR3 has 16 residues. Per the germline V gene, CDR1 is SGHRS and CDR2 is YFSETQ. V trimming: 4 bases; J trimming: 7 bases; junction bases outside the gene matches: 9. CDR3 region: CASSQRGTGNNSPLHF. CDR3 nucleotide sequence: TGCGCCAGCAGCCAACGTGGGACAGGGAACAATTCACCCCTCCACTTT.

CDR3 DNA: TGTGCCAGCAGTTACGGGACTAGCGGGATCCCCTACGAGCAGTACTTC. It encodes CASSYGTSGIPYEQYF. V and J are TRBV6-5 and TRBJ2-7; TRBD2 aligns across 13 bases. Losses at the gene ends were 2 bases for V and 2 bases for J; bases not matched to a gene: 3. The CDR3 totals 16 residues. The V gene's germline CDR1 is MNHEY and CDR2 SVGAGI.

V usage is TRBV7-9 and J usage is TRBJ2-6, with D maybe TRBD2 (6 bases). Germline loops: CDR1 SEHNR, CDR2 FQNEAQ (reference sequence). The CDR3 runs 15 residues. Trimming shortened V by 8 bases and J by 1 base, and 12 bases separated the two germline ends. CDR3 loop: CASYTGVSGANVLTF. The CDR3 nucleotides are TGTGCCAGCTATACGGGAGTATCTGGGGCCAACGTCCTGACTTTC.

The CDR3 protein is CASSFDFGRGETQYF. Written as DNA, the CDR3 is TGTGCCAGCAGCTTCGATTTTGGGAGAGGGGAGACCCAGTACTTC. The rearrangement joins TRBV7-2 to TRBJ2-5; tentative D call: TRBD2 (5 bases). CDR1 and CDR2 (germline): SGHTA, FQGNSA. Between the trimmed V and J ends, which lost 3 bases and 5 bases, there was a span of 16 bases. The CDR3 runs 15 residues.

The chain uses TRBV7-7 and TRBJ2-5; the match to TRBD1 covers 7 bases. J was trimmed by 5 bases and V by 5 bases; bases with no gene match: 8. This CDR3 is 14 amino acids long. CDR1 is SSHAT and CDR2 is FNYEAQ in the germline V gene (reference sequence). CDR3 nucleotides: TGTGCCAGCAGCCCAACAGGGGTAATGGAGACCCAGTACTTC. Its translation is CASSPTGVMETQYF.

The chain carries TRBV2 and TRBJ2-5, with D perhaps being TRBD1 or TRBD2 (6 bases each). V was shortened by 4 bases and J by 1 base, with 7 bases between the two germline ends. CDR1 and CDR2 (germline): SNHLY, FYNNEI. The CDR3 loop spans 13 amino acids. As DNA, the CDR3 is TGTGCCAGCAGTGGGGGGGCCCAAGAGACCCAGTACTTC. Amino acids: CASSGGAQETQYF.

The chain has TRBV6-5 and TRBJ2-7; D not certain. Trimming pared 0 bases from V and 3 bases from J, leaving 12 bases between. Germline V gene data show CDR1 as MNHEY and CDR2 as SVGAGI. CDR3 length equals 15 residues. CDR3 sequence (DNA): TGTGCCAGCAGTTACTCGTGGATGGGGAACTACGAGCAGTACTTC. This encodes CASSYSWMGNYEQYF.

V is TRBV27 and J is TRBJ2-7; TRBD1 is a possible D gene (7 bases). The CDR3 is made up of 14 amino acids. Germline CDR1 is MNHEY and CDR2 is SMNVEV (reference sequence). Trimming shortened V by 2 bases and J by 3 bases, and 11 bases separated the two germline ends. CDR3 coding DNA: TGTGCCAGCAGTTTAAGTCAGGGGGGCTACGAGCAGTACTTC. It encodes CASSLSQGGYEQYF.

The chain joins TRBV10-3 to TRBJ2-7; 7 nucleotides match TRBD2. Trimming cost V 6 bases and J 3 bases; bases outside gene matches: 11. Germline lookup yields CDR1 ENHRY and CDR2 SYGVKD. The CDR3 is made up of 15 amino acids. CDR3 sequence (DNA): TGTGCCATCAGCCCGACGGGGGAGGGCCGCTACGAGCAGTACTTC. It specifies CAISPTGEGRYEQYF.

The chain couples TRBV9 to TRBJ2-2; maybe TRBD2 (6 bases). The V and J ends lost 0 bases and 2 bases respectively, with 11 bases between them. The CDR3 loop spans 16 amino acids. The germline V gene has CDR1 SGDLS and CDR2 YYNGEE. The CDR3 nucleotides read TGTGCCAGCAGCGTAGAGGCAGGGACTAACACCGGGGAGCTGTTTTTT. This sequence encodes CASSVEAGTNTGELFF.

The chain carries TRBV5-1 and TRBJ2-3, with D perhaps TRBD2 (5 bases). This CDR3 comprises 15 residues. Germline V gene lookup returns CDR1 SGHRS and CDR2 YFSETQ. V gave up 4 bases and J gave up 0 bases, with 12 bases separating them. The CDR3 sequence is CASSPTRGSTDTQYF. DNA for the CDR3: TGCGCCAGCAGCCCGACTCGGGGTAGCACAGATACGCAGTATTTT. The variable domain in full, completed from reference TRBV5-1 and TRBJ2-3, reads KAGVTQTPRYLIKTRGQQVTLSCSPISGHRSVSWYQQTPGQGLQFLFEYFSETQRNKGNFPGRFSGRQFSNSRSEMNVSTLELGDSALYLCASSPTRGSTDTQYFGPGTRLTVL.

This clone was picked up a small number of times. The V gene is TRBV15, the J gene TRBJ1-5; D gene ambiguous. The CDR3 has 15 residues. V lost 0 bases to trimming and J lost 3 bases, with 9 bases between them. Germline lookup yields CDR1 LNHNV and CDR2 YYDKDF (reference sequence). The CDR3 here is CATSRDLNANQPQHF. The DNA for the CDR3 is TGTGCCACCAGCAGAGATCTAAACGCCAATCAGCCCCAGCATTTT. The whole variable domain, filled in from reference TRBV15 and TRBJ1-5, reads DAMVIQNPRYQVTQFGKPVTLSCSQTLNHNVMYWYQQKSSQAPKLLFHYYDKDFNNEADTPDNFQSRRPNTSFCFLDIRSPGLGDTAMYLCATSRDLNANQPQHFGDGTRLSIL.